This entry describes one TCR beta chain. These data originate in a study of blood T cell repertoires in COVID-19. About the research overall: COVID-19 samples collected from the United States, Italy and Spain covered acute and convalescent phases.

V gave up 6 bases and J gave up 2 bases; unmatched junction bases: 2. The length of the CDR3 is 14 residues. The germline V gene encodes CDR1 MGHDK and CDR2 SYGVNS. Repertoires were generated with immunoSEQ multiplex PCR, while TCRdb's copy carries only in-frame clones and drops some. The table includes a few hundred thousand clones, 87% detected once. The chain links TRBV25-1 to TRBJ1-4; 8 bases agree with TRBD1. Sequenced sample: peripheral blood. This sequence originates from a man aged 18 to 30 with active or convalescent COVID-19. Here the CDR3 DNA reads TGTGCCAGCAGGGGGGACAGGACTAATGAAAAACTGTTTTTT. This gives the protein CASRGDRTNEKLFF.